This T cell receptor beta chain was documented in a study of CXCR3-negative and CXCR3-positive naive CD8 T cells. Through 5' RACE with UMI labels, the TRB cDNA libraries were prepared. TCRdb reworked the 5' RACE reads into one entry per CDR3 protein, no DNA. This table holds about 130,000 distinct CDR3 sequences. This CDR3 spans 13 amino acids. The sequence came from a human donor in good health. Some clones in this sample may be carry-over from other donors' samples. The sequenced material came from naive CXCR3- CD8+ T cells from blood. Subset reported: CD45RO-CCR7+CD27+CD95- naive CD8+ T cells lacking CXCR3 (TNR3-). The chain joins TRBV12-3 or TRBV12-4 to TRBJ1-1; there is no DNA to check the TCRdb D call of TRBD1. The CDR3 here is CASSSAARTEAFF.